This entry lists 12 T cell receptor beta chains sequenced from one sample in a study of T-cell reconstitution after alpha-beta-depleted transplantation in children. The authors prepared the TCRbeta library with unique molecular identifiers. One entry per CDR3 protein, called by TCRdb with MiXCR from the PCR reads. The table has about 1,000,000 distinct CDR3 sequences, around 30% seen once. The source was PBMCs, mostly from graft donor cells, collected 360 days after TCRalphabeta/CD19-depleted stem cell transplant. The receptors here all came from a boy under two years old who had a stem cell transplant for SCID, so the T cells may come from the graft donor.

V gene TRBV6-6 combines with J gene TRBJ2-1, with no clear D. The CDR3 consists of 12 residues. CDR1 and CDR2 (germline): MNHNY, SVGAGI (reference sequence). V was cut by 6 bases and J by 12 bases, with 15 bases left in between. This CDR3 is CASRDSTDRQFF. In DNA form, the CDR3 reads TGTGCCAGCAGAGATTCGACGGACCGGCAGTTCTTC.

This clonotype turned up a few times. This rearrangement joins TRBV18 to TRBJ2-6; 7 bases fit TRBD1. Germline V gene sequence: CDR1 KGHSH, CDR2 LQKENI. The CDR3 is made up of 17 amino acids. Trimming at V came to 6 bases and at J to 0 bases, leaving 8 bases not matched to a gene. This chain's CDR3 is CASSQGQPNSGANVLTF. For the CDR3, the DNA is TGTGCCAGCTCGCAGGGACAGCCTAACTCTGGGGCCAACGTCCTGACTTTC.

The CDR3 reads CSARIPGPLSNEQFF. CDR3 coding DNA: TGCAGTGCTAGAATTCCGGGACCTCTATCGAATGAGCAGTTCTTC. J is TRBJ2-1 and V is TRBV20-1; D possibly uses TRBD1 or TRBD2 (5 bases each). CDR1 and CDR2 from the germline V gene are DFQATT and SNEGSKA (reference sequence). Deletions cut 2 bases from V and 7 bases from J, with 18 bases between. This CDR3 is 15 amino acids long.

This clonotype was observed a few times. The chain carries TRBV20-1 and TRBJ2-5; no firm D call. Trimming stripped 5 bases from V and 9 bases from J, with 10 bases between. Germline V lookup: CDR1 DFQATT, CDR2 SNEGSKA (reference sequence). The CDR3 has 10 residues. CDR3 bases: TGCAGTGCTGCCCTAGAACCCCAGTACTTC. It encodes CSAALEPQYF.

This clonotype was recorded a few times. The V and J genes are TRBV5-6 and TRBJ2-3; the D is unclear. Trimming removed 1 base from V and 1 base from J, with 13 bases in between. Germline lookup yields CDR1 SGHDT and CDR2 YYEEEE. This CDR3 has 16 amino acids. This chain's CDR3 is CASSLLFFRGTDTQYF. The CDR3 DNA follows: TGTGCCAGCAGCTTGCTATTCTTCCGAGGCACAGATACGCAGTATTTT.

This clonotype was counted only a few times. The chain links TRBV10-3 to TRBJ2-7; TRBD1 agrees at 8 bases. V gave up 4 bases and J gave up 2 bases; unmatched junction bases: 1. CDR3 length: 13 residues. Germline values: CDR1 ENHRY, CDR2 SYGVKD. CDR3 sequence (DNA): TGTGCCATCAGTGCACAGGGGGCCTACGAGCAGTACTTC. This sequence encodes CAISAQGAYEQYF.

This clonotype was counted at least ten times. V and J are TRBV10-3 and TRBJ2-3; D uncertain. Germline V gene sequence: CDR1 ENHRY, CDR2 SYGVKD. The CDR3 loop spans 12 amino acids. Trimming stripped 2 bases from V and 6 bases from J, with 6 bases between. This chain's CDR3 is CAISERLDTQYF. The CDR3 DNA reads TGTGCCATCAGTGAGAGGCTGGATACGCAGTATTTT.

This clonotype was seen more than once but under ten times. This sequence joins TRBV15 and TRBJ2-2; maybe TRBD1 (5 bases). Trimming stripped 7 bases from V and 1 base from J, with 7 bases between. The CDR3 length is 13 residues. CDR1 and CDR2 (germline): LNHNV, YYDKDF (reference sequence). The CDR3 sequence: CATNDRNTGELFF. The CDR3 DNA reads TGTGCCACCAACGACAGGAACACCGGGGAGCTGTTTTTT.

This clonotype was counted only a few times. The chain recombines TRBV20-1 with TRBJ2-7; TRBD1 might be the D (6 bases). V lost 2 bases to trimming and J lost 8 bases, with 13 bases between them. The germline gives CDR1 DFQATT, CDR2 SNEGSKA (reference sequence). The CDR3 runs to 12 residues. CDR3 coding DNA: TGCAGTGCTAGAATGACAGGCCCTAAGCAGTACTTC. This translates into CSARMTGPKQYF.

The chain has TRBV5-6 and TRBJ2-7, with 7 bases matching TRBD1. Germline V gives CDR1 SGHDT, CDR2 YYEEEE. The CDR3 extends over 13 amino acids. Losses at the gene ends were 4 bases for V and 2 bases for J; bases not matched to a gene: 3. CDR3 bases: TGTGCCAGCAGCATGGGACAGACCTACGAGCAGTACTTC. It specifies CASSMGQTYEQYF.

The chain is built from TRBV6-1 and TRBJ2-2, with 7 bases fitting TRBD2. Trimming took 6 bases from V and 5 from J; bases not matched to a gene: 9. The CDR3 contains 15 residues. Per germline, CDR1 MNHNS and CDR2 SASEGT. The CDR3 spells CASSLPGGETGELFF. The CDR3 DNA sequence: TGTGCCAGCAGCCTCCCGGGGGGAGAGACCGGGGAGCTGTTTTTT.

The chain carries TRBV12-3 or TRBV12-4 and TRBJ1-4; 9 positions agree with TRBD1. This CDR3 contains 15 residues. J lost 7 bases, V lost 6 bases, and 9 bases had no gene match. CDR3 loop: CASSTLTGGGEKLFF. The CDR3 region has the DNA TGTGCCAGCAGCACCCTGACAGGGGGGGGTGAAAAACTGTTTTTT.